This T cell receptor beta chain was profiled in a study of blood T cell repertoires in COVID-19. About the study: Material from acute and convalescent COVID-19 was sourced from the United States, Italy and Spain. T cells, B-cell-depleted T cells, or PBMCs supplied cDNA or gDNA.

In the authors' methods: How many nucleated cells were present was estimated from reference gene primer amplification. TCRdb keeps only in-frame clones here, not all; method: immunoSEQ multiplex PCR. The V and J calls and clone size were taken over from that table, and D and trimming were inferred from the DNA. This table has 190,000 or so clones, around four fifths appearing once. It was during active infection that Seattle patients were enrolled and then longitudinally followed. CDR3 length: 16 amino acids. Germline V gene sequence: CDR1 SEHNR, CDR2 FQNEAQ (reference sequence). Trimming cost V 0 bases and J 5 bases; bases outside gene matches: 8.

This receptor was taken from a man aged 60-69 years with COVID-19, enrolled during active disease. The rearrangement uses TRBV7-9 and TRBJ1-2; 8 nucleotides agree with TRBD1. The sample consisted of peripheral blood. CDR3: CASSLAEAGGFYGYTF. DNA for the CDR3: TGTGCCAGCAGCTTAGCGGAGGCAGGGGGCTTTTATGGCTACACCTTC.